Listed here is a single TCR beta chain. This entry comes from a study of early T cells in non-severe SARS-CoV-2 infection. TCRdb re-analysed the 5' RACE reads in MiXCR, keeping a single row per CDR3 protein. The sample lists 25,000 to 35,000 distinct CDR3 sequences; approximately 4.7% were seen once. V was cut by 4 bases and J by 9 bases, with 7 bases left in between. The CDR3 is 12 amino acids. From germline, CDR1 is SGHVS and CDR2 FQNEAQ. J is TRBJ1-6 and V is TRBV7-8, with D unclear. Material: whole blood. This TCR came from an adult who was a healthcare worker with PCR-confirmed SARS-CoV-2 infection or an uninfected control (not recorded which). DNA for the CDR3: TGTGCCAGCAGCTCCCGGGTTTCACCCCTCCACTTT. Its translation: CASSSRVSPLHF.